Listed below are T cell receptor beta chains from one sample, sequenced in a study of T cells in Graves' hyperthyroidism and ophthalmopathy. MiXCR, applied by TCRdb to the multiplex PCR reads, yields one record per CDR3 protein. The sample has about 500,000 distinct CDR3 sequences, 17% seen once. Sequenced: blood. The receptors here all came from a woman between 18 and 30 years old with Graves' ophthalmopathy. The CDR3 runs from the conserved cysteine through the conserved F or W. The D gene is left open where the match is weak. Some rows have no size entry. The others give once, few or many, or a class for an expanded clone.

d_gene	abundance	v_gene	j_gene	CDR3nt	CDR3aa
NA	many	TRBV9	TRBJ2-1	TGTGCCAGCAGCGGACACAATGAGCAGTTCTTC	CASSGHNEQFF
NA	few	TRBV11-2	TRBJ1-1	TGTGCCAGCAGCTGGGGTAGTTGGGAGAACACTGAAGCTTTCTTT	CASSWGSWENTEAFF
TRBD2	NA	TRBV5-6	TRBJ2-5	TGTGCCAGCAGCGGGGGGGTAGCGGGAGAACAAGAGACCCAGTACTTC	CASSGGVAGEQETQYF
NA	many	TRBV12-3/TRBV12-4	TRBJ1-5	TGTGCCAGCAGTCTAAGGGCCGGTCAGCCCCAGCATTTT	CASSLRAGQPQHF
NA	NA	TRBV3-1	TRBJ1-6	TGTGCCAGCAGCCGTCTCGAGGGGATCAGAAATATTTCACCCCTCCACTTT	CASSRLEGIRNISPLHF
TRBD1	many	TRBV18	TRBJ1-2	TGTGCCAGCTCACACGGGACAGATACTAACTATGGCTACACCTTC	CASSHGTDTNYGYTF
NA	many	TRBV6-2/TRBV6-3	TRBJ1-1	TGTGCCAGCAGCCCAGGCGCGGGGAGTGCTTTCTTT	CASSPGAGSAFF
NA	many	TRBV3-1	TRBJ1-2	TGTGCCAGCAGCCGAGACGGATTCTATGGCTACACCTTC	CASSRDGFYGYTF
NA	NA	TRBV4-3	TRBJ2-4	TGCGCCAGCAGCCAAGGACTGGAGGGAAACATTCAGTACTTC	CASSQGLEGNIQYF
NA	NA	TRBV15	TRBJ2-1	TGTGCCACCAGCAGTTTTGGGACCCCTGCGAAGTTCTTC	CATSSFGTPAKFF
NA	once	TRBV6-1	TRBJ2-1	TGTGCCAGCAGTGAGTTTTCGAGCTCCTACAATGAGCAGTTCTTC	CASSEFSSSYNEQFF
TRBD1	NA	TRBV7-9	TRBJ1-5	TGTGCCAGCAACTCAGAGGGGGCAGGACAGCCCCAGCATTTT	CASNSEGAGQPQHF
TRBD1	few	TRBV5-1	TRBJ1-6	TGCGCCAGCAGCTTGGACGGCCCCGGGACAGCTAATAATTCACCCCTCCACTTT	CASSLDGPGTANNSPLHF
NA	many	TRBV6-1	TRBJ2-7	TGTGCCAGCAGCGAGCCGGGAACCTACGAGCAGTACTTC	CASSEPGTYEQYF
NA	few	TRBV6-2/TRBV6-3	TRBJ1-1	TGTGCCAGCAGTTACTCGATTGCAGTTGGGACCCTTAACACTGAAGCTTTCTTT	CASSYSIAVGTLNTEAFF
TRBD1	NA	TRBV5-4	TRBJ2-7	TGTGCCAGCAGCTCAAAATGGACAGGTGGTGGCGAGCAGTACTTC	CASSSKWTGGGEQYF
NA	many	TRBV28	TRBJ1-1	TGTGCCAGCAGTCCCGGCCCTAACGCTGAAGCTTTCTTT	CASSPGPNAEAFF
TRBD1	NA	TRBV6-1	TRBJ1-1	TGTGCCAGCAGCACAGGGGGCAATTTGGTTACTGAAGCTTTCTTT	CASSTGGNLVTEAFF
TRBD2	many	TRBV19	TRBJ2-3	TGTGCCAGTACCGTCGGGGGGGCAGATACGCAGTATTTT	CASTVGGADTQYF
NA	few	TRBV9	TRBJ2-3	TGTGCCAGCAGCGTAGCTTTAATAGATACGCAGTATTTT	CASSVALIDTQYF
TRBD1	NA	TRBV4-3	TRBJ2-7	TGCGCCAGCAGCCAAGTGCAGGGGGAACTTTACGAGCAGTACTTC	CASSQVQGELYEQYF
TRBD1	few	TRBV5-1	TRBJ2-5	TGCGCCAGCAGCTTGGGGGACAGGGTTGGAGAAGAGACCCAGTACTTC	CASSLGDRVGEETQYF
TRBD2	many	TRBV2	TRBJ2-3	TGTGCCATCAACCGGGAGGGGGATACGCAGTATTTT	CAINREGDTQYF
NA	many	TRBV9	TRBJ2-3	TGTGCCAGCAGCGTAGAGTCCCCAGATACGCAGTATTTT	CASSVESPDTQYF
TRBD2	NA	TRBV9	TRBJ2-3	TGTGCCAGCAGCGAGTACCCCCATAGCGGGAGGGTGACAGATACGCAGTATTTT	CASSEYPHSGRVTDTQYF
NA	many	TRBV7-2	TRBJ2-7	TGTGCCAGCAGCTTAACCGGTGGGAACTCCTACGAGCAGTACTTC	CASSLTGGNSYEQYF